Listed below are T cell receptor beta chains from one sample, sequenced in a study of spatial heterogeneity in lung cancer. Each CDR3 protein is one row after TCRdb ran MiXCR on the 5' RACE reads. This table has fewer than 30,000 distinct CDR3 sequences, 9% to 10% appearing once. The specimen was PBMCs, collected at follow-up. The receptor set was obtained from a male donor with early-stage non-small cell lung cancer. Both conserved end residues are trimmed from each CDR3.

v_call,cdr3_length,j_call,cdr3_aa
TRBV20-1,12,TRBJ1-5,SARTGQTVQPQH
TRBV19,11,TRBJ2-7,ASSLTGVYEQY
TRBV4-2,13,TRBJ1-4,ASSLQLGTNEKLF
TRBV7-8,10,TRBJ2-5,ASSLALETQY
TRBV7-2,13,TRBJ1-6,ASSLSGQEYSPLH
TRBV11-2,15,TRBJ2-2,ASSLGGRLGRTGELF
TRBV20-1,13,TRBJ2-7,SAREGSGGSYEQY
TRBV14,13,TRBJ2-4,ASSQHRGLENIQY
TRBV28,13,TRBJ1-1,ASSSPTGGTSEAF
TRBV12-3/TRBV12-4,11,TRBJ2-3,ASSLMLGDTQY
TRBV6-5,13,TRBJ1-2,ASSKRTGGNYGYT
TRBV19,11,TRBJ1-5,ASSNPGSEPQH
TRBV5-1,11,TRBJ2-7,ASSLNEGNEQY
TRBV20-1,12,TRBJ2-4,SASGGTAKNIQY
TRBV9,12,TRBJ2-2,ASSYEGSTGELF
TRBV11-2,16,TRBJ1-6,ASSLDPAGKPYNSPLH
TRBV6-2/TRBV6-3,15,TRBJ2-1,ASSPLGQGVIYNEQF
TRBV4-2,14,TRBJ2-1,ASSLGLAGGGNEQF
TRBV7-9,11,TRBJ1-2,ASSLDAAYGYT
TRBV28,13,TRBJ1-5,ASRFTGGGNQPQH
TRBV5-1,12,TRBJ2-7,ASSLEGVINEQY
TRBV10-3,13,TRBJ1-2,AISESTTRVRGYT
TRBV4-2,14,TRBJ1-2,ASSQDLRAANYGYT
TRBV7-2,11,TRBJ2-7,ASSSRGDFEQY
TRBV5-1,15,TRBJ1-3,ASSLYGPGVSGNTIY
TRBV28,12,TRBJ2-2,ASISGLNTGELF
TRBV2,14,TRBJ2-6,ASTPRTGAGANVLT
TRBV6-2/TRBV6-3,12,TRBJ2-7,ASRNSGRGAEQY
TRBV6-6,11,TRBJ2-2,ASSIPGPGELF
TRBV25-1,12,TRBJ1-2,ASSSTGTSQGYT
TRBV3-1,13,TRBJ1-2,ASSPHPDRRDGYT
TRBV7-2,11,TRBJ2-1,ASSLAVYNEQF
TRBV7-9,9,TRBJ2-2,ASAFKGELF
TRBV5-5,13,TRBJ1-5,ASSTLTGSNQPQH
TRBV20-1,12,TRBJ1-1,SARGTGRNTEAF
TRBV4-3,11,TRBJ1-2,ASSQVTDYGYT
TRBV13,13,TRBJ2-3,ASSTSGGATDTQY
TRBV4-1,14,TRBJ2-5,ASSQKGITNQETQY
TRBV27,14,TRBJ2-3,ASSPQLGPRTDTQY
TRBV6-1,11,TRBJ2-3,ASNLQGTDTQY
TRBV19,9,TRBJ1-1,ASSSYTEAF
TRBV12-3/TRBV12-4,11,TRBJ1-1,ASRSWGSTEAF
TRBV9,12,TRBJ1-2,ASSVDTGANGYT
TRBV7-6,12,TRBJ2-3,ASSSWTGTDTQY
TRBV7-9,14,TRBJ2-3,ASSLGQTYPTDTQY
TRBV4-1,11,TRBJ2-3,ASSQVGVDTQY
TRBV20-1,13,TRBJ1-1,SARDPGQGGTEAF
TRBV28,11,TRBJ2-2,ASKLDYTGELF
TRBV24-1,10,TRBJ2-7,ATSGPSYEQY
TRBV29-1,9,TRBJ1-4,SVALGQKLF
TRBV5-4,14,TRBJ2-1,ASRRTGTAATNEQF
TRBV29-1,11,TRBJ1-1,SVDEGLYTEAF
TRBV7-9,13,TRBJ1-4,ASSLWDSLNEKLF
TRBV2,13,TRBJ2-7,ASSDLDRGLYEQY
TRBV4-3,15,TRBJ2-6,ASSQAVQGSGANVLT
TRBV12-3/TRBV12-4,14,TRBJ2-2,ASLSERGRNTGELF
TRBV2,14,TRBJ1-6,ASSELAATYNSPLH
TRBV2,12,TRBJ1-2,ASIPTRGRYGYT